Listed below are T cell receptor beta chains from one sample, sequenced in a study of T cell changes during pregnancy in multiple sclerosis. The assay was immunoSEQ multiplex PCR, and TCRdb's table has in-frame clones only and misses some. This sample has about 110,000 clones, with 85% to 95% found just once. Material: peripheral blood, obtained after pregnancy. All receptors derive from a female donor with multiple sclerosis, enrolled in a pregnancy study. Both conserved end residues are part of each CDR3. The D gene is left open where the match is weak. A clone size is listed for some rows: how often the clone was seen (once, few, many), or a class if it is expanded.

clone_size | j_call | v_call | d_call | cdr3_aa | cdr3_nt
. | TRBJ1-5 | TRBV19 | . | CASSISSRGEGQPQHF | TGTGCCAGTAGTATATCCAGCAGGGGAGAAGGCCAGCCCCAGCATTTT
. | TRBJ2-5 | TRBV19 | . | CASSIGGTSQETQYF | TGTGCCAGTAGTATAGGGGGGACAAGCCAAGAGACCCAGTACTTC
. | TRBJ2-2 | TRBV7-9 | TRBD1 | CASSLTGTNTGELFF | TGTGCCAGCAGCTTGACAGGGACGAACACCGGGGAGCTGTTTTTT
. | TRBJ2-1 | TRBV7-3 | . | CASSPGAGYNEQFF | TGTGCCAGCAGCCCGGGAGCGGGCTACAATGAGCAGTTCTTC
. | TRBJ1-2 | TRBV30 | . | CAWNPDSLHYGYTF | TGTGCCTGGAACCCGGACAGCCTACACTATGGCTACACCTTC
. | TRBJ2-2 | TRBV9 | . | CASSVSEGLNGELFF | TGTGCCAGCAGCGTAAGCGAGGGTCTCAACGGGGAGCTGTTTTTT
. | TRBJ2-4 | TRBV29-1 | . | CSVVRPGNIQYF | TGCAGCGTTGTACGCCCCGGGAACATTCAGTACTTC
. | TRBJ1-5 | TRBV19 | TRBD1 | CASSMGGQGNQPQHF | TGTGCCAGTAGTATGGGGGGACAGGGCAATCAGCCCCAGCATTTT
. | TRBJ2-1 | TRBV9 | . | CASSDALSPVEQFF | TGTGCCAGCAGCGACGCACTTAGCCCCGTTGAGCAGTTCTTC
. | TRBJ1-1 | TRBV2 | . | CARREDVNTEAFF | TGTGCCAGGAGGGAGGACGTGAACACTGAAGCTTTCTTT
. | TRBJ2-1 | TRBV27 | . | CASSLARTPYNEQFF | TGTGCCAGCAGTTTAGCAAGGACACCATACAATGAGCAGTTCTTC
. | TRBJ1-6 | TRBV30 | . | CAWNREGGLLYSPLHF | TGTGCCTGGAATCGGGAGGGGGGATTACTATATTCACCCCTCCACTTT
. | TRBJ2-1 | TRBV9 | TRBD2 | CASSRAGGYNEQFF | TGTGCCAGCAGCCGAGCGGGGGGCTACAATGAGCAGTTCTTC
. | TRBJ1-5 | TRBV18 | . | CASSQTVVNSNQPQHF | TGTGCCAGCTCACAGACAGTGGTTAATAGCAATCAGCCCCAGCATTTT
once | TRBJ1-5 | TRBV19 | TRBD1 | CASSSFGTGGQPQHF | TGTGCCAGTAGTTCTTTTGGGACAGGGGGTCAGCCCCAGCATTTT
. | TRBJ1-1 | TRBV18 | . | CASSPVRDTGRNTEAFF | TGTGCCAGCTCACCAGTCCGGGACACAGGGCGGAACACTGAAGCTTTCTTT
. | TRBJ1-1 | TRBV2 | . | CASSEDSWTEAFF | TGTGCCAGCAGTGAGGACAGCTGGACTGAAGCTTTCTTT
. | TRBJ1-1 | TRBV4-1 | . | CASSGRGGTEAFF | TGCGCCAGCAGCGGTAGGGGCGGAACTGAAGCTTTCTTT